This T cell receptor beta chain was profiled in a study of Ad26.COV2.S vaccination and SARS-CoV-2 variants. Overall study: By the intramuscular route, Ad26.COV2.S was given once, or twice 56 days apart. Study results and limitations: Marked by substantial breadth, spike-specific CD8+ and CD4+ T cell responses were reportedly seen after vaccination.

Sequencing used immunoSEQ multiplex PCR; TCRdb keeps in-frame clones, though not all of them. The data show about 370,000 clones, roughly 90% seen once. Worth noting for this clone: Its antigen remains unidentified. The same CDR3 also results from other DNA sequences found in this sample.

The sample's treatment: about 20 received Ad26.COV2.S at low or high dose, single or two shots; 5 received placebo; per-sample allocation not given. Sampling occurred on day 63 after the first vaccine or placebo injection. Immunization relied on an Ad26 vector, which expressed Wuhan-strain SARS-CoV-2 spike. The CDR3 is made up of 14 amino acids. V gave up 4 bases and J gave up 2 bases; unmatched junction bases: 5. In germline, CDR1 is SGHRS, CDR2 YFSETQ. The TCR originated in a person between 18 and 65 years old who received the Ad26.COV2.S COVID-19 vaccine or a placebo. The specimen was peripheral blood, collected in a trial of Ad26.COV2.S vaccine versus placebo. The chain couples TRBV5-1 to TRBJ2-7; 8 nucleotides agree with TRBD2. For the CDR3, the DNA is TGCGCCAGCAGCCCGTCGGGGGGGGCCTACGAGCAGTACTTC. Amino acid sequence: CASSPSGGAYEQYF.